What follows are 17 T cell receptor beta chains derived from one specimen sequenced in a study of blood T cell repertoires in COVID-19. The data were produced by immunoSEQ multiplex PCR, yet TCRdb's version contains in-frame clones alone and is incomplete. The repertoire consists of 25,000 or so clones, with 90% to 95% occurring once and the leading ten covering about 4%. Specimen: peripheral blood. Source of these receptors: a woman aged 50 to 65 with active COVID-19.

The CDR3 coding sequence is TGTGCCAGCTCACCACGGGGAGCGCGGGGGGGACAAGAGACCCAGTACTTC. The encoded protein is CASSPRGARGGQETQYF. This sequence joins TRBV18 and TRBJ2-5; TRBD2 agrees at 9 bases. The CDR3 is 17 residues long. The J segment lost 2 bases and the V segment lost 1 base, leaving 8 bases of the junction unmatched. CDR1 and CDR2 (germline): KGHSH, LQKENI. Full variable domain (remainder filled in from reference TRBV18 and TRBJ2-5): NAGVMQNPRHLVRRRGQEARLRCSPMKGHSHVYWYRQLPEEGLKFMVYLQKENIIDESGMPKERFSAEFPKEGPSILRIQQVVRGDSAAYFCASSPRGARGGQETQYFGPGTRLLVL.

The V and J genes are TRBV9 and TRBJ2-5; TRBD1 might be the D (6 bases). Germline CDR1 is SGDLS and CDR2 is YYNGEE. V shed 0 bases and J shed 6 bases, with 12 bases lying between them. The CDR3 runs 14 residues. CDR3 loop: CASSVDQGKKTQYF. In DNA form, the CDR3 reads TGTGCCAGCAGCGTAGATCAGGGGAAAAAGACCCAGTACTTC.

V usage is TRBV10-1 and J usage is TRBJ2-1, with 7 positions matching TRBD2. V was clipped by 9 bases and J by 4 bases; unmatched bases: 18. The CDR3 covers 17 residues. Germline CDR1 and CDR2: WNHNN and SYGVQD (reference sequence). CDR3 loop: CASLIVVLAEGYNEQFF. Written as DNA, the CDR3 is TGCGCCAGTTTAATAGTCGTGCTAGCGGAGGGATACAATGAGCAGTTCTTC.

The genes are TRBV5-1 and TRBJ1-2; D remains unclear. The germline V gene has CDR1 SGHRS and CDR2 YFSETQ. CDR3 length equals 14 residues. The germline V and J ends were trimmed by 2 bases and 2 bases, with 10 bases remaining between them. CDR3 protein: CASSFSVINYGYTF. The CDR3 nucleotides read TGCGCCAGCAGCTTCTCAGTGATCAACTATGGCTACACCTTC. The variable domain in full, completed from reference TRBV5-1 and TRBJ1-2, reads KAGVTQTPRYLIKTRGQQVTLSCSPISGHRSVSWYQQTPGQGLQFLFEYFSETQRNKGNFPGRFSGRQFSNSRSEMNVSTLELGDSALYLCASSFSVINYGYTFGSGTRLTVV.

V gene TRBV12-3 or TRBV12-4 combines with J gene TRBJ1-2, with 9 bases fitting TRBD1. The CDR3 extends over 13 amino acids. V lost 5 bases and J lost 5; bases outside the gene matches: 3. This CDR3 is CASSGTGSYGYTF. The DNA for the CDR3 is TGTGCCAGCAGTGGGACAGGGTCTTATGGCTACACCTTC.

The chain recombines TRBV7-3 with TRBJ2-1, with D possibly TRBD2 on 6 matching bases. The germline V gene encodes CDR1 SGHTA and CDR2 FQGTGA. The CDR3 has 15 amino acids. The V and J ends lost 0 bases and 7 bases respectively, with 13 bases between them. The CDR3 sequence is CASSLTGGKGNEQFF. The CDR3 bases are TGTGCCAGCAGCTTAACGGGGGGAAAAGGGAATGAGCAGTTCTTC.

CDR3 bases: TGTGCCAGCAGTTGGGGCGGCCAAGAGACCCAGTACTTC. Encoded protein: CASSWGGQETQYF. V is TRBV6-2 or TRBV6-3 and J is TRBJ2-5, with a weak D call TRBD1 (5 bases). This CDR3 comprises 13 residues. Trimming removed 4 bases from V and 1 base from J, with 7 bases in between. Germline CDR1 reads MNHEY; CDR2 reads SVGEGT.

This chain uses TRBV20-1 with TRBJ2-7; D unresolved. Trimming left V 6 bases short and J 5 bases short, with 11 bases between. Germline CDR1 and CDR2: DFQATT and SNEGSKA (reference sequence). CDR3 length: 11 amino acids. The CDR3 nucleotides read TGCAGTGCCAGGATTTGGAACGAGCAGTACTTC. Amino acids: CSARIWNEQYF.

A word on this clone: Germline is not matched at one junction end, which may reflect a read error. The chain recombines TRBV3-1 (or the pseudogene TRBV3-2) with TRBJ2-3; tentative D call: TRBD2 (7 bases). This CDR3 has 15 amino acids. CDR1 and CDR2 (germline): LGHDT, YNNKEL (reference sequence). The CDR3 is CARSGGGVGTDTQYF. In nucleotides, the CDR3 is TGTGCCCGCAGCGGAGGGGGGGTGGGTACAGATACGCAGTATTTT.

The V call is TRBV5-1, the J call TRBJ1-2; D is unclear. The germline CDR1 and CDR2 sequences are SGHRS and YFSETQ. V lost 2 bases and J 14 bases, leaving 19 bases between the germline ends. The CDR3 sequence is 13 residues long. The CDR3 DNA follows: TGCGCCAGCAGCTTCCCAGACGGAGCCGGGAGGACCTTC. This translates into CASSFPDGAGRTF.

The chain employs TRBV5-1 and TRBJ2-5; 7 positions agree with TRBD2. CDR1 is SGHRS, CDR2 YFSETQ, per germline. The V gene end was trimmed by 5 bases and the J gene end by 5 bases; junction bases not matched to a gene: 12. This CDR3 contains 15 residues. CDR3 in DNA: TGCGCCAGCAGTTCCTATGGGAGGGACCTGGAGACCCAGTACTTC. Translated: CASSSYGRDLETQYF. The whole variable domain, remainder taken from reference TRBV5-1 and TRBJ2-5, is KAGVTQTPRYLIKTRGQQVTLSCSPISGHRSVSWYQQTPGQGLQFLFEYFSETQRNKGNFPGRFSGRQFSNSRSEMNVSTLELGDSALYLCASSSYGRDLETQYFGPGTRLLVL.

The gene calls are TRBV5-1 and TRBJ2-7, with a possible D match to TRBD2 (6 bases). Looked up from germline, CDR1 is SGHRS and CDR2 is YFSETQ. This CDR3 has 13 residues. The V gene lost 4 bases and the J gene lost 2 bases, with 10 bases spanning the gap. The DNA for the CDR3 is TGCGCCAGCAGCCCCGGGGAGGCCTACGAGCAGTACTTC. This codes for CASSPGEAYEQYF.

The CDR3: CASITGQGRQETQYF. The DNA of the CDR3 is TGTGCCAGCATTACGGGACAGGGACGTCAAGAGACCCAGTACTTC. This rearrangement joins TRBV28 to TRBJ2-5, with TRBD1 matching 9 bases. Germline CDR1 reads MDHEN; CDR2 reads SYDVKM. The CDR3 contains 15 residues. V shed 7 bases, J shed 2 bases, and the junction held 8 bases outside the gene matches. Full variable domain (missing parts from reference TRBV28 and TRBJ2-5): DVKVTQSSRYLVKRTGEKVFLECVQDMDHENMFWYRQDPGLGLRLIYFSYDVKMKEKGDIPEGYSVSREKKERFSLILESASTNQTSMYLCASITGQGRQETQYFGPGTRLLVL.

This clone was seen only once. The V call is TRBV27, the J call TRBJ2-5; tentatively, D is TRBD2 (7 bases). This CDR3 spans 13 amino acids. V lost 4 bases and J 5 bases, leaving 11 bases between the germline ends. Germline CDR1 reads MNHEY; CDR2 reads SMNVEV (reference sequence). The CDR3 DNA follows: TGTGCCAGCAGTTCGGGGGGCGGGGAGACCCAGTACTTC. It yields the protein CASSSGGGETQYF.

The CDR3 DNA sequence: TGTGCCAGCAGCGCCCCGACAGGTAATGGAAACACCATATATTTT. It specifies CASSAPTGNGNTIYF. V usage is TRBV9 and J usage is TRBJ1-3, with D tentatively TRBD1 (6 bases). Trimming took 3 bases from V and 3 from J, leaving 13 bases between them. This CDR3 comprises 15 residues. The germline gives CDR1 SGDLS, CDR2 YYNGEE.

The chain couples TRBV15 to TRBJ2-7, with 7 bases lining up with TRBD2. The CDR3 runs to 16 residues. Trimming took 0 bases from V and 0 from J; bases not matched to a gene: 5. The germline gives CDR1 LNHNV, CDR2 YYDKDF (reference sequence). This chain's CDR3 is CATSREGGTTSYEQYF. As DNA, the CDR3 is TGTGCCACCAGCAGAGAGGGGGGGACTACCTCCTACGAGCAGTACTTC.

The V call is TRBV28, the J call TRBJ1-5; TRBD1 agrees at 7 bases. Trimming took 5 bases from V and 0 from J; bases not matched to a gene: 10. The germline V gene encodes CDR1 MDHEN and CDR2 SYDVKM. The CDR3 extends over 17 amino acids. The CDR3: CASSGGQAEYSNQPQHF. The DNA for the CDR3 is TGTGCCAGCAGTGGCGGACAGGCGGAGTATAGCAATCAGCCCCAGCATTTT.